Each of the 21 T cell receptor beta chains below was sequenced from the same sample in a study of OX40 agonist ivuxolimab in advanced cancers. Profiled with immunoSEQ multiplex PCR; TCRdb holds only in-frame clones, not every one. The sample consists of fewer than 85,000 clones, about 86% of them appearing once. The specimen comprised CD4+ or CD8+ T cells sorted from blood, sampled in a trial of the OX40 agonist ivuxolimab. Receptor source: an adult with an advanced solid tumor such as melanoma, head and neck, liver or kidney cancer.

This chain connects TRBV27 to TRBJ1-1; perhaps TRBD1 as D (6 bases). This CDR3 region has 13 residues. Between the trimmed V and J ends, which lost 7 bases and 8 bases, there was a span of 17 bases. Germline CDR1 is MNHEY and CDR2 is SMNVEV (reference sequence). The chain's CDR3 is CASTLLPGAEAFF. The DNA for the CDR3 is TGTGCCAGCACCCTCTTGCCGGGGGCCGAAGCTTTCTTT.

This clone was detected only a few times. The chain carries TRBV5-1 and TRBJ1-6, with 9 bases lining up with TRBD1. Germline trimming cut 4 bases from V and 9 bases from J; bases unmatched to any gene: 11. CDR3 length equals 16 residues. CDR1 and CDR2 from the germline V gene are SGHRS and YFSETQ. CDR3 sequence: CASSPLPGQGSSPLHF. The CDR3 DNA sequence: TGCGCCAGCAGCCCACTGCCGGGACAGGGTAGTTCACCCCTCCACTTT.

This clone was seen only once. DNA of the CDR3: TGTGCCAGCAGTCAGACCGGGCACATTCAGTACTTC. The encoded protein is CASSQTGHIQYF. The rearrangement uses TRBV11-3 and TRBJ2-4; D is unresolved. The germline gives CDR1 SGHNT, CDR2 YENEEA. V was pared by 6 bases and J by 8 bases, with 11 bases between. The CDR3 covers 12 residues.

The chain recombines TRBV5-6 with TRBJ1-1; the D gene is possibly TRBD1 (5 bases). Trimming left V 7 bases short and J 0 bases short, with 7 bases between. Germline V gives CDR1 SGHDT, CDR2 YYEEEE. This CDR3 has 12 amino acids. CDR3 protein: CASGGLNTEAFF. The CDR3 DNA follows: TGTGCCAGCGGGGGTCTGAACACTGAAGCTTTCTTT.

The rearrangement joins TRBV27 to TRBJ2-7, with a possible D match to TRBD1 (5 bases). The germline gives CDR1 MNHEY, CDR2 SMNVEV (reference sequence). V was pared by 2 bases and J by 1 base, with 18 bases between. This CDR3 comprises 17 residues. Here the CDR3 reads CASSLGPDGKGSYEQYF. The CDR3 DNA reads TGTGCCAGCAGTTTAGGTCCCGACGGAAAGGGGTCCTACGAGCAGTACTTC.

The rearrangement links TRBV7-8 to TRBJ2-2, with D possibly being TRBD2 (6 bases). Between the trimmed V and J ends, which lost 5 bases and 0 bases, there was a span of 10 bases. The CDR3 loop spans 15 amino acids. The germline gives CDR1 SGHVS, CDR2 FQNEAQ. CDR3 DNA sequence: TGTGCCAGCAGCCTCGGGACTGCGAACACCGGGGAGCTGTTTTTT. It translates to CASSLGTANTGELFF.

V gene TRBV7-2 combines with J gene TRBJ2-7, with D unclear. The CDR3 is 13 amino acids. V shed 4 bases and J shed 0 bases, with 7 bases lying between them. The germline V gene encodes CDR1 SGHTA and CDR2 FQGNSA. The CDR3: CASSSRHSYEQYF. The CDR3 DNA sequence: TGTGCCAGCAGCTCCCGCCACTCCTACGAGCAGTACTTC.

The V and J genes are TRBV30 and TRBJ2-7; 7 bases are a match to TRBD1. Germline V gene sequence: CDR1 GTSNPN, CDR2 SVGIG (reference sequence). The junction had 6 bases not matched to a gene; V was cut back by 5 bases and J by 2 bases. The length of the CDR3 is 13 residues. The CDR3 coding sequence is TGTGCCTGGGAACAGGGGTCGCCCTACGAGCAGTACTTC. Residues: CAWEQGSPYEQYF.

The chain employs TRBV7-2 and TRBJ2-1; D is undetermined. The germline V gene encodes CDR1 SGHTA and CDR2 FQGNSA. V shed 2 bases and J shed 3 bases, with 8 bases lying between them. The CDR3 has 14 residues. CDR3: CASSLRNLYNEQFF. The CDR3 bases are TGTGCCAGCAGCTTAAGGAACCTCTACAATGAGCAGTTCTTC. Full variable domain (rest looked up from reference TRBV7-2 and TRBJ2-1): GAGVSQSPSNKVTEKGKDVELRCDPISGHTALYWYRQSLGQGLEFLIYFQGNSAPDKSGLPSDRFSAERTGGSVSTLTIQRTQQEDSAVYLCASSLRNLYNEQFFGPGTRLTVL.

The V call is TRBV30, the J call TRBJ2-1; 8 nucleotides align to TRBD1. Unmatched junction bases numbered 7, after V lost 0 bases and J lost 6 bases. This CDR3 is built from 15 residues. Germline CDR1 GTSNPN, CDR2 SVGIG (reference sequence). The CDR3 here is CAWSVDRALSNEQFF. The CDR3 DNA reads as TGTGCCTGGAGTGTGGACAGGGCCTTGAGCAATGAGCAGTTCTTC.

This clone has more than one count but fewer than ten. The chain uses TRBV27 and TRBJ1-5; D possibly corresponds to TRBD1 (5 bases). V was pared by 3 bases and J by 9 bases, with 12 bases between. Per the germline V gene, CDR1 is MNHEY and CDR2 is SMNVEV (reference sequence). This CDR3 contains 13 residues. CDR3 in amino acids: CASSFRIGAPQHF. The CDR3 bases are TGTGCCAGCAGTTTCAGGATAGGGGCGCCCCAGCATTTT.

This sequence joins TRBV6-6 and TRBJ2-1, with D possibly TRBD2 on 5 matching bases. V lost 7 bases and J 7 bases, leaving 17 bases between the germline ends. The CDR3 contains 14 residues. The germline V gene encodes CDR1 MNHNY and CDR2 SVGAGI (reference sequence). CDR3 in amino acids: CASTAGGDRNEQFF. CDR3 nucleotide sequence: TGTGCCAGCACGGCTGGAGGCGACCGGAATGAGCAGTTCTTC.

This clone was recorded a few times. The V call is TRBV28, the J call TRBJ1-3; 8 nucleotides line up with TRBD1. Germline V gene data show CDR1 as MDHEN and CDR2 as SYDVKM. There are 14 residues in the CDR3. Trimming cost V 3 bases and J 4 bases; bases outside gene matches: 2. The CDR3 DNA reads as TGTGCCAGCAGTTTCGGACAGGGCGGAAACACCATATATTTT. Protein: CASSFGQGGNTIYF.

The chain employs TRBV27 and TRBJ1-6; D is possibly TRBD1 (6 bases). This CDR3 is 19 amino acids long. V lost 3 bases, J lost 2 bases, and 20 bases lay in between. The germline V gene has CDR1 MNHEY and CDR2 SMNVEV (reference sequence). The CDR3 DNA sequence: TGTGCCAGCAGTTTTCTGTACACAGGGACACCCGCCTATAATTCACCCCTCCACTTT. Amino acid sequence: CASSFLYTGTPAYNSPLHF.

This clone was found once. The chain is built from TRBV6-5 and TRBJ2-7, with 10 bases lining up with TRBD1. This CDR3 contains 16 residues. Trimming removed 1 base from V and 3 bases from J; junction bases left unmatched: 6. The germline CDR1 and CDR2 sequences are MNHEY and SVGAGI. Written as DNA, the CDR3 is TGTGCCAGCAGTTACTTCGCCGGGACAGGGGACTACGAGCAGTACTTC. This codes for CASSYFAGTGDYEQYF.

The rearrangement links TRBV9 to TRBJ1-1, with no clear D. Trimming shortened V by 1 base and J by 3 bases, and 13 bases separated the two germline ends. The CDR3 covers 15 residues. CDR1 SGDLS and CDR2 YYNGEE come from the germline V gene. The CDR3 region has the DNA TGTGCCAGCAGCGTACTTCGGGGTCCGGACACTGAAGCTTTCTTT. Amino acids: CASSVLRGPDTEAFF.

This clone was counted only a few times. The chain recombines TRBV19 with TRBJ1-2, with 7 bases matching TRBD1. CDR1 and CDR2 from the germline V gene are LNHDA and SQIVND (reference sequence). The trim removed 7 bases at V and 0 bases at J, leaving 11 bases unmatched. The CDR3 consists of 16 residues. CDR3 residues: CASNVGGTQSNYGYTF. The DNA for the CDR3 is TGTGCCAGTAACGTAGGGGGCACGCAATCTAACTATGGCTACACCTTC.

V and J are TRBV4-1 and TRBJ2-2; maybe TRBD1 (6 bases). The CDR3 is 15 residues long. The germline CDR1 and CDR2 sequences are MGHRA and YSYEKL. With 2 bases removed from V and 4 bases from J, the gap between germline ends came to 11 bases. CDR3 sequence (DNA): TGCGCCAGCAGCCAAACAGGGAGAGGCACCGGGGAGCTGTTTTTT. Protein sequence: CASSQTGRGTGELFF.

This chain connects TRBV30 to TRBJ1-2, with D hard to call. Trimming took 4 bases from V and 4 from J, leaving 16 bases between them. The CDR3 is 14 residues long. Germline V lookup: CDR1 GTSNPN, CDR2 SVGIG (reference sequence). The DNA for the CDR3 is TGTGCCTGGAATGGACCGGGTATTGCCTATGGCTACACCTTC. Its translation is CAWNGPGIAYGYTF.

About this clone itself: This sample includes further DNA sequences coding for the same CDR3. J is TRBJ2-5 and V is TRBV7-2; D may correspond to TRBD1 or TRBD2 (5 bases each). V dropped 3 bases and J dropped 0 bases, with 11 bases sitting between them. CDR1 SGHTA and CDR2 FQGNSA come from the germline V gene. The CDR3 runs 15 residues. The CDR3 sequence is CASSFGAGNQETQYF. The CDR3 DNA reads as TGTGCCAGCAGCTTCGGGGCAGGGAACCAAGAGACCCAGTACTTC.

The gene calls are TRBV10-3 and TRBJ1-3, with D perhaps TRBD1 (6 bases). CDR1 is ENHRY, CDR2 SYGVKD, per germline. The CDR3 is 14 amino acids. V dropped 6 bases and J dropped 3 bases, with 12 bases sitting between them. The CDR3 protein is CAISAGASGNTIYF. The DNA for the CDR3 is TGTGCCATCAGCGCAGGGGCGAGTGGAAACACCATATATTTT.